This section outlines one TCR beta chain sequence together with its context. Its antigen is currently unknown. The data were taken from a study of type 1 and type 2 diabetes patients. Amplification started from genomic DNA. Multiplex PCR with 30 forward and 13 reverse primers amplified the TCR beta CDR3. TCRdb passed the multiplex PCR reads through MiXCR, listing each CDR3 protein once. Of 250,000 to 300,000 distinct CDR3 sequences listed, around 47% are singletons. Study-wide findings and caveats: V and J gene usage correlated at about 0.97 between type 2 diabetes and control samples. Type 1 diabetes repertoires were significantly less diverse than type 2 diabetes ones.

Sequenced sample: peripheral blood mononuclear cells (PBMCs). This clonotype was obtained from a man in his late teens or twenties with type 2 diabetes.

CDR3 sequence reads: CASSQALIGSPSGYTF. DNA for the CDR3: TGCGCCAGCAGCCAAGCTTTGATAGGGTCACCTTCTGGCTACACCTTC. V usage is TRBV4-1 and J usage is TRBJ1-2; D gene ambiguous. This CDR3 has 16 residues. V lost 1 base and J 7 bases, leaving 19 bases between the germline ends. Germline values: CDR1 MGHRA, CDR2 YSYEKL.